What follows describes a single TCR beta chain. These data come from a study of blood T cell repertoires in COVID-19. V shed 4 bases and J shed 1 base, with 21 bases lying between them. The CDR3 covers 18 residues. The germline CDR1 and CDR2 sequences are SGHNT and YYREEE (reference sequence). The protocol was immunoSEQ multiplex PCR, while the TCRdb copy is restricted to in-frame clones and leaves out a portion. There are approximately 120,000 clones in the sample; more than 75% occur only once, and about 5.7% lies in the top ten. Material: peripheral blood. The rearrangement links TRBV5-4 to TRBJ2-1, with TRBD2 as a possible D gene (6 bases). This clonotype was sampled from a human donor in a cohort sampled during active COVID-19. CDR3 in amino acids: CASSPPSFGGISYNEQFF. Here the CDR3 DNA reads TGTGCCAGCAGCCCACCGAGTTTCGGGGGAATATCCTACAATGAGCAGTTCTTC.